This paragraph covers one T cell receptor (beta chain) sequence. The CDR3 has 11 residues. Trimming pared 8 bases from V and 3 bases from J, leaving 5 bases between. In germline, CDR1 is MGHDK, CDR2 SYGVNS. Repertoires were generated with immunoSEQ multiplex PCR, while TCRdb's copy carries only in-frame clones and drops some. The table shows over 65,000 clones, with around 92% occurring only once. The sample originates from a study of graft-versus-host responses after intestinal transplantation. The TCR was taken from a human patient who received an intestinal transplant, so some T cells may come from the graft donor. Source: PBMCs, taken 98 days after intestinal transplantation. This sequence joins TRBV25-1 and TRBJ2-1, with D unresolved. This CDR3 is CASRSYNEQFF. The CDR3 DNA reads as TGTGCCAGCCGGAGCTACAATGAGCAGTTCTTC.